One T cell receptor beta chain is described in this entry. Its antigen is unidentified. Repertoires were generated with immunoSEQ multiplex PCR, while TCRdb's copy carries only in-frame clones and drops some. The sample shows about 79,000 clones, 92% of them seen only once. The CDR3 sequence is 15 residues long. CDR1 SQVTM and CDR2 ANQGSEA come from the germline V gene. V was pared by 4 bases and J by 0 bases, with 13 bases between. The sample belongs to a study of T cell responses to AZD1222 COVID-19 vaccine. General study findings and limits: Seropositivity was recorded at baseline in only six AZD1222 recipients. Among spike-specific TCRs, nearly half reportedly target unmutated variant regions.

J is TRBJ1-3 and V is TRBV29-1, with D possibly matching TRBD1 (5 bases). The material was peripheral blood, obtained on day 0 of MenACWY control vaccination. This receptor was taken from an adult in good health. CDR3 amino acids: CSVVWSQGSGNTIYF. In DNA form, the CDR3 reads TGCAGCGTTGTCTGGAGTCAGGGCTCTGGAAACACCATATATTTT.